The T cell receptor (beta chain) described here comes from a study of post-analysis software for immune sequencing data. As for the study in general: Included courses were relapsing-remitting and secondary progressive multiple sclerosis; progressive-relapsing multiple sclerosis was also included.

TCR beta cDNA libraries had unique molecular identifiers. Yield was approximately 500,000 cDNA molecules from approximately 0.91 to 9.4 million T cells. TCRdb processed the PCR reads anew with MiXCR; each CDR3 protein has one entry. Of some 260,000 distinct CDR3 sequences in the sample, 36% were seen once. Study findings and constraints: Strong co-clustering by F measure was evident for samples that had been prepared in the same batch. Multiple sclerosis patients showed significantly lower normalized Chao1 diversity than controls did. TRBV5-6, TRBV5-1 and TRBV20-1 belonged to a set of five TRBV segments that were more frequent in patients than controls.

As concerns this clonotype: Its cognate antigen is unknown.

The V and J ends lost 3 bases and 3 bases respectively, with 7 bases between them. This CDR3 is 13 amino acids long. Germline V gene data show CDR1 as LGHNA and CDR2 as YNFKEQ. The sample taken for sequencing was blood. The chain joins TRBV4-2 to TRBJ2-3, with D uncertain. The sequence was collected from a girl aged 5-17 years with multiple sclerosis. This CDR3 is CASSQIRTDTQYF. CDR3 nucleotide sequence: TGTGCCAGCAGCCAGATAAGGACAGATACGCAGTATTTT.